The clone carrying this T cell receptor beta chain was detected ten times or more. The data were obtained in a study of T cells in Graves' hyperthyroidism and ophthalmopathy. Reasons for excluding patients were uncontrolled infection, other autoimmune disease, pregnancy or lactation. Based on clinical symptoms, serum thyroxine and TRAb, thyroid ultrasound and orbital computed tomography, diagnoses were reached. The source material, RNA transcripts, was used to amplify TCR beta CDR3 regions. TCR CDR3 underwent first-round RT-PCR with the HTBI primer set. One entry per CDR3 protein, called by TCRdb with MiXCR from the multiplex PCR reads. The data contain roughly 530,000 distinct CDR3 sequences, 17% of them seen just once; the ten biggest clones take up roughly 15%. The CDR3 length is 12 residues. Trimming took 3 bases from V and 1 from J, leaving 6 bases between them. The V gene's germline CDR1 is DFQATT and CDR2 SNEGSKA (reference sequence).

The sequence derives from a young woman with Graves' ophthalmopathy. Material: blood. This chain links TRBV20-1 with TRBJ1-1, with D hard to call. The CDR3 protein is CSASRENTEAFF. As DNA, the CDR3 is TGCAGTGCTAGTAGAGAGAACACTGAAGCTTTCTTT.